This is a list of T cell receptor beta chains from one sample in a study of T cells after yellow fever vaccination. Each CDR3 protein gets one entry after TCRdb re-called the 5' RACE reads with MiXCR. The sample holds 300,000 to 450,000 distinct CDR3 sequences, about 8.3% seen once. Material: PBMCs, obtained about 41 days after the first yellow fever vaccination. Receptor source: a man between 18 and 29 years old who received the YFV17D yellow fever vaccine. Each CDR3 is given with its conserved first and last residue.

V	CDR3
TRBV4-2	CASSRGQGKMHEQFF
TRBV5-4	CASSAPGTGKFTEAFF
TRBV27	CASSWTGAPPTEAFF
TRBV5-6	CASSLGGQPQPQHF
TRBV11-2	CASSYLYEKLFF
TRBV7-6	CASSTPLADVYNEQFF
TRBV19	CASSFDREFNEQYF
TRBV10-3	CAISENQPGREAFF
TRBV7-9	CASSIRGGASGYTF
TRBV20-1	CSAREGSYEQYF
TRBV18	CASSPVESTDTQYF
TRBV6-2/TRBV6-3	CASSYLRRNTEAFF
TRBV3-1	CASSFRLASYEQYF
TRBV6-4	CASYAGTTDTQYF
TRBV12-3/TRBV12-4	CASSTGQFSPLHF
TRBV7-9	CASNGGGSYEQYF
TRBV5-1	CASSLVPGSGQPQHF
TRBV3-1	CASSQEGWTGELFF
TRBV7-3	CASSYRGPTEAFF
TRBV5-6	CASSLGHSPEKLFF
TRBV3-1	CASSQGPSARGTEAFF
TRBV6-1	CASRVRVRPSGANVLTF
TRBV5-1	CASSLMGVGTEAFF
TRBV7-9	CASSLNDRGWGATNEKLFF
TRBV5-1	CASSMDSFLEQYF